The source of this T cell receptor beta chain is a study of blood T cell repertoires in COVID-19 (TCRdb year 2020). Background on the whole study: The collaborator samples originated in the United States, Italy and Spain and spanned the acute and convalescent phases of COVID-19. The material from the prospective study consisted of cDNA or gDNA derived from T cells, B-cell-depleted T cells, or PBMCs. The dataset comprised deeply sampled blood TCRbeta repertoires from subjects exposed to, actively infected with, or recovered from COVID-19. The repertoires were released in a freely available public database meant as a resource for research on the immune response to SARS-CoV-2. The samples were drawn from two sources: the first 160 participants of the ongoing ImmuneRACE study, and 950 to 1,500 subjects contributed by 6 global collaborators. Sample metadata almost always included a de-identified subject ID, COVID-19 status, age in years and sex. Where available, HLA class I and class II types were taken from metadata supplied by the sample provider and were not determined by assay-based typing.

TCRbeta CDR3 regions were amplified from genomic DNA using the immunoSEQ Assay, a bias-controlled multiplex PCR. In the paper's pipeline: The number of nucleated cells in each sample was estimated by amplification of reference gene primers within the assay. To quantify the absolute abundance of each unique TCRbeta CDR3 rearrangement, sequence reads were collapsed and filtered. For each sample, productive Simpson clonality was calculated as the square root of Simpson's diversity index over productive rearrangements. As stored in TCRdb, this immuneACCESS dataset retains in-frame rearrangements with V and J assigned. A fraction of the clones does not appear; measured against another copy, unresolved V genes explain less than half of the discrepancy, and the remainder lacks a known reason. The DNA gave D and trimming, while V, J and clone size come from that table. A total of approximately 210,000 clones appear in this sample, around four fifths of them only once. The top ten clones comprise roughly a tenth of the sample.

The count of this clone is one. Its binding antigen is unknown. Base qualities are not recorded, but no much larger clone differs from it by a single base. Paper-wide results and their limitations: How much clinical and demographic metadata was included differed by source and by participant, and the metadata was provided uncurated.

Taken from the germline V gene (reference sequence), the CDR1 and CDR2 loops are MNHEY and SMNVEV. V is pruned by 6 bases and J by 1 base, leaving 5 bases of the junction without a gene match. Taken from cysteine to phenylalanine, the CDR3 has 17 residues. The only DNA kept is the CDR3, 51 bases in frame from the first base. One collaborating source in Seattle enrolled patients while the patients were actively infected and followed the patients over time throughout the course of disease. Collaborating institutions collected whole blood in K2EDTA tubes following their own protocols. For TCRbeta analysis, collaborators shipped samples as frozen whole blood, isolated PBMCs, or DNA extracted from either of those sample types.

Sequencing used peripheral blood. The clonotype originates from an elderly woman with COVID-19, enrolled during active disease. The sequence is built from TRBV27 and TRBJ2-2, with 13 central nucleotides matching TRBD2. The CDR3 loop reads CASRGLAGTQNTGELFF. The nucleotide sequence reads TGTGCCAGCAGGGGACTAGCGGGGACGCAGAACACCGGGGAGCTGTTTTTT.